This T cell receptor (beta chain) was profiled in a study of blood T cell repertoires in COVID-19 (TCRdb year 2020). About the full investigation: The collaborator samples originated in the United States, Italy and Spain and spanned the acute and convalescent phases of COVID-19. The material from the prospective study consisted of cDNA or gDNA derived from T cells, B-cell-depleted T cells, or PBMCs. Nearly every sample came with metadata listing a de-identified subject ID, COVID-19 status, age in years and sex. Where HLA class I and class II types were available, the types were taken from metadata supplied by the sample provider, not from assay-based typing. Samples came from the ongoing ImmuneRACE study (first 160 participants) plus 1,254 subjects from 6 global collaborators. Subjects who had been exposed to COVID-19, were actively infected with it, or had recovered from it provided the deeply sampled blood TCRbeta repertoires that made up the dataset. The repertoires were made available in a free public database intended to serve as a resource for research on the immune response to SARS-CoV-2.

TCRbeta CDR3 regions were amplified from genomic DNA by means of the immunoSEQ Assay, a bias-controlled multiplex PCR. Per the original workflow: The number of nucleated cells in each sample was estimated from the amplification of reference gene primers within the assay. To quantify the absolute abundance of each unique TCRbeta CDR3 rearrangement, sequence reads were collapsed and filtered. Productive Simpson clonality was computed per sample as the square root of Simpson's diversity index over productive rearrangements. In its TCRdb copy, this immuneACCESS table keeps in-frame sequences only and misses some clones. Where compared with another copy, unresolved V genes explain less than half of these, and the others have no known cause. The DNA was the basis for D and trimming; V, J and clone size are from that table. This sample holds approximately 45,000 clones; 85% to 90% were observed only once. Over 2% of the sample belongs to the ten largest clones.

Details on this clone: Which antigen it targets is not known. No much larger clone exists at a distance of one base, and base qualities are not known.

In Seattle, one collaborating source enrolled patients while the infection was active and tracked those patients longitudinally over the course of disease. Each collaborating institution followed its own protocols to collect whole blood in K2EDTA tubes. For TCRbeta analysis, collaborators shipped samples as frozen whole blood, isolated PBMCs, or DNA extracted from either of those sample types. Overall study outcomes, separate from this receptor: How much clinical and demographic metadata was included differed by source and by participant, and the metadata was provided uncurated.

V trim: 5 bases; J trim: 6 bases; unmatched bases: 9. Inclusive of the bounding cysteine and phenylalanine, the CDR3 is 15 residues long. CDR3 DNA is the only sequence kept; it has 45 bases, read in frame from the first base. Based on the germline V gene, the CDR1 and CDR2 sequences are SNHLY and FYNNEI. This receptor chain uses TRBV2 and TRBJ1-4, with 7 bases aligning to TRBD1. Material: peripheral blood. This sequence was found in a woman older than 75 with COVID-19, enrolled during active disease. The DNA reads as follows: TGTGCCAGCAGTCGTATGGGACAGAAGTATGAAAAACTGTTTTTT. It specifies CASSRMGQKYEKLFF. Where the CDR3 stops, the reference TRBV2 and TRBJ1-4 genes take over; the full variable domain is EPEVTQTPSHQVTQMGQEVILRCVPISNHLYFYWYRQILGQKVEFLVSFYNNEISEKSEIFDDQFSVERPDGSNFTLKIRSTKLEDSAMYFCASSRMGQKYEKLFFGSGTQLSVL.